This TCR beta chain derives from a study of a mutant IDH1 vaccine in newly diagnosed glioma (dated by TCRdb to 2020 to 2022). About the study as a whole: Vaccination began 4-6 weeks after radiotherapy alone, or alongside temozolomide cycles in the chemotherapy-containing groups. Of the 25 to 35 treated patients, around 60% were male and roughly 38% were female, and a mean age of 40.4 years was recorded. Prior to enrollment, standard therapy consisting of radiotherapy alone, temozolomide alone, or radiochemotherapy with temozolomide had been administered to patients, with the combination being received by most patients. The week-35 safety follow-up was designated visit V12, and the week-47 end of study was designated visit V13. Six visits were used for peripheral blood collection: V03 (baseline), V05, V07, V10, V12 and V13. Longitudinal TCRB deep sequencing was performed for roughly 27 treated patients wherever samples were available for exploratory analyses. The research as a whole found: The authors noted that analyses of patient blood samples could not be reproduced because of sample limitations. Pseudoprogression seemed to be unrelated to changes in the top peripheral T cell clonotypes found by TCRB sequencing. Availability determined which PBMC samples were chosen for TCRB deep sequencing. Immune responses induced by the vaccine were seen in around 93% of patients across multiple MHC alleles.

Receptors were amplified or captured by the immunoSEQ multiplex PCR assay. Rearranged TCR beta chain sequences were amplified with the hsTCRB Kit following the manufacturer's protocol. TCRB libraries were sequenced on an Illumina MiSeq. The authors' pipeline ran thus. Demultiplexing, trimming and gene mapping were performed with the kit vendor's proprietary platform. In its TCRdb copy, this immuneACCESS table keeps in-frame sequences only and misses some clones. Where compared with another copy, unresolved V genes explain less than half of these, and the others have no known cause. The D gene and trimming were derived from the DNA, and the V and J assignments and clone size from that table. This sample lists roughly 35,000 clones; 65% to 80% were detected once. The biggest ten clones account for 8.9% of the sample. The time point label for this specimen denotes: week 47, end of study. Every vaccine dose consisted of 300 ug of a 20-mer mutant IDH1 peptide in Montanide, administered subcutaneously together with topical imiquimod. Across visits V03 through V10, patients got a total of eight vaccinations, given in weeks 1, 3, 5, 7, 11, 15, 19 and 23. Donors had newly diagnosed WHO grade 3 or 4 IDH1-mutant astrocytomas with loss of nuclear ATRX. The samples were drawn from NOA16, a multicentre, single-arm, open-label phase I trial in Germany that tested a mutant IDH1 peptide vaccine in humans for the first time. Genomic DNA for TCRB sequencing was isolated from EDTA blood with the DNeasy Blood and Tissue Kit.

As to this clone: Which antigen it targets is not known. The input lacks base qualities; no much larger clone sits a single base away.

Spanning cysteine to phenylalanine, the CDR3 consists of 14 amino acids. The read is trimmed to its CDR3 DNA, 42 bases read in frame from base 1. For CDR1 and CDR2, the germline V gene (reference sequence) lists LNHDA and SQIVND. V is cut back by 8 bases and J by 1 base, with 7 bases in the junction unmatched. Rearrangement joined TRBV19 to TRBJ1-1; 7 middle bases align to TRBD1. The sequencing used PBMCs, collected from a glioma patient whose treatment included an IDH1 peptide vaccine. This receptor was taken from a middle-aged man with glioma. Here the CDR3 is given as CASLRTGANTEAFF. The nucleotides read TGTGCCAGTCTTAGGACAGGAGCGAACACTGAAGCTTTCTTT.